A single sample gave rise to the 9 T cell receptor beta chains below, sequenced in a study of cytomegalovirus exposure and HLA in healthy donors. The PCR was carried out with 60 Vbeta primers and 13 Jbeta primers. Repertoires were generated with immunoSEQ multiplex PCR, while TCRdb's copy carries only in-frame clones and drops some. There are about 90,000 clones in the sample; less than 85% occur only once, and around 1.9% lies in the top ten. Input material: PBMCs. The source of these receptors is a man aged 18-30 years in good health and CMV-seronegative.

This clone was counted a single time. The CDR3 DNA is TGTGCCAGCAGTTTATCGACAGGCCCCTACGAGCAGTACTTC. This gives the protein CASSLSTGPYEQYF. The rearrangement uses TRBV27 and TRBJ2-7; the D gene is possibly TRBD1 (6 bases). Germline loops: CDR1 MNHEY, CDR2 SMNVEV (reference sequence). The CDR3 is 14 amino acids. V was cut by 0 bases and J by 2 bases, with 8 bases left in between.

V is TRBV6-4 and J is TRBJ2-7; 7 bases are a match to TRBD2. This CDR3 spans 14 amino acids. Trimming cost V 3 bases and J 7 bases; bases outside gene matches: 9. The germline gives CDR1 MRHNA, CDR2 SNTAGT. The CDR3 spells CASSDRGRAGEQYF. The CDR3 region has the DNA TGTGCCAGCAGTGATCGAGGGAGGGCTGGAGAGCAGTACTTC.

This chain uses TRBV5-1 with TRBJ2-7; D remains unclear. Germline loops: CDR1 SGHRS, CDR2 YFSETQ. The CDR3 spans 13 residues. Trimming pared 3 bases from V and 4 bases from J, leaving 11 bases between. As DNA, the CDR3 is TGCGCCAGCAGCTCACGAGCCCAATACGAGCAGTACTTC. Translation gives CASSSRAQYEQYF.

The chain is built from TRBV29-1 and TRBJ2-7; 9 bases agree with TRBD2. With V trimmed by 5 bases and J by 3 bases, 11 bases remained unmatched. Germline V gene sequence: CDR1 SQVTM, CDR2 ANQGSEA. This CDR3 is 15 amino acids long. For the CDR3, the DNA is TGCAGCGTTATCGCCAGCGGGAGGACCCGCTACGAGCAGTACTTC. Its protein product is CSVIASGRTRYEQYF.

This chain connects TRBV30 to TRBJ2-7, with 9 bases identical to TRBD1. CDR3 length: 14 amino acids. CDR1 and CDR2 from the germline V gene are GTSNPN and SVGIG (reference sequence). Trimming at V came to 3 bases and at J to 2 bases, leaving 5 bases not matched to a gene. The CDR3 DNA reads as TGTGCCTGGAGCGAAGGGACAGGGCCCTACGAGCAGTACTTC. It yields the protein CAWSEGTGPYEQYF.

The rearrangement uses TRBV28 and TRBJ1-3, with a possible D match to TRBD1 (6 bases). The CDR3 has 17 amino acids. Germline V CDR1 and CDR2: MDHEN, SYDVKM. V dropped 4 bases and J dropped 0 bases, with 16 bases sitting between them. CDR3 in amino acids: CASSSSQGQTSGNTIYF. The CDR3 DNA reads TGTGCCAGCAGTTCTTCTCAAGGACAGACCTCTGGAAACACCATATATTTT.

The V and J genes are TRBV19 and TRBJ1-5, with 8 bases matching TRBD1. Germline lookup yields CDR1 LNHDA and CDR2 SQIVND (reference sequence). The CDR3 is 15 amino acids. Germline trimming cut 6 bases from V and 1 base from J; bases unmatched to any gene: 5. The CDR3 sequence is CASRETGGSNQPQHF. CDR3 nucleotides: TGTGCCAGTAGGGAAACAGGGGGAAGCAATCAGCCCCAGCATTTT.

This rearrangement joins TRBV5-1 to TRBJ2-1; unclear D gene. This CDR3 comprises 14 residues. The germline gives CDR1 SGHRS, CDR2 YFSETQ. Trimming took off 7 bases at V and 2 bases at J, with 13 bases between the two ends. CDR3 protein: CASAEELAYNEQFF. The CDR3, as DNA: TGCGCCAGCGCCGAAGAGCTGGCCTACAATGAGCAGTTCTTC.

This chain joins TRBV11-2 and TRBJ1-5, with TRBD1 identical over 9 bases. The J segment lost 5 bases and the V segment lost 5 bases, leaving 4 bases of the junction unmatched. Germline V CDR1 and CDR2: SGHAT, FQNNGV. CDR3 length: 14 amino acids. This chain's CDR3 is CASSPGQGYQPQHF. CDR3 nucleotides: TGTGCCAGCAGCCCGGGACAGGGATATCAGCCCCAGCATTTT.